Following are 13 T cell receptor beta chains from one sample sequenced in a study of early T cells in non-severe SARS-CoV-2 infection. TCRdb re-called the 5' RACE reads through MiXCR, storing one row per CDR3 protein. The sample holds tens of thousands of distinct CDR3 sequences, 5% to 7% seen once. The sample was whole blood. The receptors shown here come from an adult who was a healthcare worker with PCR-confirmed SARS-CoV-2 infection or an uninfected control (not recorded which).

This clonotype was picked up a small number of times. The chain joins TRBV20-1 to TRBJ2-7, with TRBD2 matching 7 bases. This CDR3 is 15 amino acids long. Germline values: CDR1 DFQATT, CDR2 SNEGSKA (reference sequence). Trimming cost V 7 bases and J 3 bases; bases outside gene matches: 15. The CDR3 DNA follows: TGCAGTGGGGACCATCTCTCCGCGGGGGTCTACGAGCAGTACTTC. It codes for CSGDHLSAGVYEQYF.

This clonotype was counted ten times or more. V is TRBV7-9 and J is TRBJ1-2, with TRBD1 as a possible D gene (6 bases). This CDR3 has 12 amino acids. Germline CDR1 is SEHNR and CDR2 is FQNEAQ (reference sequence). The germline V and J ends were trimmed by 5 bases and 5 bases, with 9 bases remaining between them. Written as DNA, the CDR3 is TGTGCCAGCAGCCCACAGGGATATGGCTACACCTTC. It is translated as CASSPQGYGYTF.

This clonotype has only a few counts. The rearrangement uses TRBV5-4 and TRBJ1-1; D uncertain. The germline CDR1 and CDR2 sequences are SGHNT and YYREEE (reference sequence). Trimming shortened V by 0 bases and J by 4 bases, and 10 bases separated the two germline ends. This CDR3 contains 14 residues. CDR3 loop: CASSLVSRGTEAFF. Here the CDR3 DNA reads TGTGCCAGCAGCTTGGTGTCTCGGGGCACTGAAGCTTTCTTT.

The V gene is TRBV9, the J gene TRBJ2-7, with TRBD2 identical over 8 bases. The germline gives CDR1 SGDLS, CDR2 YYNGEE. The ends lost 0 bases at V and 3 bases at J; junction bases unmatched: 2. This CDR3 contains 14 residues. As DNA, the CDR3 is TGTGCCAGCAGCGTAGAGGGACTAGGCTACGAGCAGTACTTC. This sequence encodes CASSVEGLGYEQYF.

This chain uses TRBV7-9 with TRBJ2-3; D remains unclear. V was clipped by 0 bases and J by 6 bases, with 16 bases between them. The germline V gene has CDR1 SEHNR and CDR2 FQNEAQ (reference sequence). The CDR3 is 16 amino acids. CDR3 DNA sequence: TGTGCCAGCAGCTTAGCGCTGTGGGGTGAAAAGGATACGCAGTATTTT. This codes for CASSLALWGEKDTQYF.

This clonotype was picked up many times. This chain joins TRBV6-2 or TRBV6-3 and TRBJ1-1; no clear D gene. Between the trimmed V and J ends, which lost 2 bases and 2 bases, there was a span of 18 bases. CDR1 MNHEY and CDR2 SVGEGT come from the germline V gene. CDR3 size: 17 residues. The CDR3 nucleotides read TGTGCCAGCAGTTACGTGTCCGGGAGACGGGCAAACACTGAAGCTTTCTTT. It translates to CASSYVSGRRANTEAFF.

This clonotype has at least ten counts. The chain uses TRBV7-6 and TRBJ2-1; D not certain. Germline loops: CDR1 SGHVS, CDR2 FNYEAQ. The ends were cut back, 2 bases at V and 6 bases at J, with 11 bases in the middle. The length of the CDR3 is 14 residues. The CDR3 DNA reads TGTGCCAGCAGCTTAATAGGCCAGTCCAATGAGCAGTTCTTC. Translation: CASSLIGQSNEQFF.

This clonotype was observed many times. The junction and the germline gene differ at one end; a read error may be behind it. The rearrangement joins TRBV9 to TRBJ2-1, with TRBD1 identical over 7 bases. This CDR3 region has 12 residues. From germline, CDR1 is SGDLS and CDR2 YYNGEE. The CDR3 here is CASSVDRDSLLF. The CDR3, as DNA: TGTGCCAGCAGCGTTGACCGGGACAGCTTGCTCTTC.

This clonotype appeared a few times. V usage is TRBV4-1 and J usage is TRBJ2-1; D perhaps matches TRBD1 (5 bases). Germline V gene lookup returns CDR1 MGHRA and CDR2 YSYEKL. The CDR3 length is 12 residues. The V gene lost 2 bases and the J gene lost 6 bases, with 5 bases spanning the gap. Here the CDR3 reads CASSQRGNEQFF. The CDR3 DNA is TGCGCCAGCAGCCAAAGGGGCAATGAGCAGTTCTTC.

This clonotype occurred many times. This chain joins TRBV2 and TRBJ2-1, with D perhaps assigned TRBD1 or TRBD2 (6 bases each). The CDR3 contains 14 residues. CDR1 is SNHLY and CDR2 is FYNNEI in the germline V gene. Trimming removed 4 bases at V and 6 bases at J, with 13 bases between. In nucleotides, the CDR3 is TGTGCCAGCAGTGTGGCAGGGGACTTCAATGAGCAGTTCTTC. Its protein product is CASSVAGDFNEQFF. The entire variable domain, with the rest obtained from reference TRBV2 and TRBJ2-1, is as follows: EPEVTQTPSHQVTQMGQEVILRCVPISNHLYFYWYRQILGQKVEFLVSFYNNEISEKSEIFDDQFSVERPDGSNFTLKIRSTKLEDSAMYFCASSVAGDFNEQFFGPGTRLTVL.

This sequence joins TRBV28 and TRBJ2-7; a possible D gene is TRBD2 (7 bases). The CDR3 totals 18 residues. The V end was cut by 3 bases, the J end by 10 bases, with 31 bases between. The germline CDR1 and CDR2 sequences are MDHEN and SYDVKM. CDR3 sequence reads: CASSFQGLGAGLLRSQYF. In DNA form, the CDR3 reads TGTGCCAGCAGTTTCCAGGGGTTGGGAGCGGGGCTACTACGGTCACAGTACTTC.

The rearrangement uses TRBV28 and TRBJ1-5, with D unresolved. The germline V and J ends were trimmed by 6 bases and 6 bases, with 9 bases remaining between them. Per the germline V gene, CDR1 is MDHEN and CDR2 is SYDVKM. CDR3 length equals 12 residues. The CDR3 DNA sequence: TGTGCCAGCAGGAGGTCGGCTCAGCCCCAGCATTTT. It codes for CASRRSAQPQHF.

This clonotype was detected only a few times. The chain couples TRBV27 to TRBJ2-5, with D possibly matching TRBD2 (5 bases). The CDR3 consists of 15 residues. Germline V gene sequence: CDR1 MNHEY, CDR2 SMNVEV (reference sequence). V was cut by 3 bases and J by 4 bases, with 15 bases left in between. CDR3 region: CASSFYGSGGETQYF. DNA for the CDR3: TGTGCCAGCAGTTTTTACGGCAGCGGAGGAGAGACCCAGTACTTC.